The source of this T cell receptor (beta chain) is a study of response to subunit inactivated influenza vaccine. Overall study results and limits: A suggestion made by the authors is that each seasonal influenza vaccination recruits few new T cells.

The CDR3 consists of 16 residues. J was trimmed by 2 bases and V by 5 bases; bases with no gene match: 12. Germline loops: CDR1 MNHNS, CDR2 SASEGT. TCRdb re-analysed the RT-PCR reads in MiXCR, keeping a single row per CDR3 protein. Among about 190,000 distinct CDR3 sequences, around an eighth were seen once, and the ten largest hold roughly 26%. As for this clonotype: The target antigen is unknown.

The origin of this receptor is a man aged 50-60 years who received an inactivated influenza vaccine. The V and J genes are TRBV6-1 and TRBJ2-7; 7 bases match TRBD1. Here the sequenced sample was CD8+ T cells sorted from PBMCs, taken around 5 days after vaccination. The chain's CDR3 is CASSRPPWTGTYEQYF. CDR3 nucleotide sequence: TGTGCCAGCAGTCGCCCTCCTTGGACAGGAACCTACGAGCAGTACTTC.